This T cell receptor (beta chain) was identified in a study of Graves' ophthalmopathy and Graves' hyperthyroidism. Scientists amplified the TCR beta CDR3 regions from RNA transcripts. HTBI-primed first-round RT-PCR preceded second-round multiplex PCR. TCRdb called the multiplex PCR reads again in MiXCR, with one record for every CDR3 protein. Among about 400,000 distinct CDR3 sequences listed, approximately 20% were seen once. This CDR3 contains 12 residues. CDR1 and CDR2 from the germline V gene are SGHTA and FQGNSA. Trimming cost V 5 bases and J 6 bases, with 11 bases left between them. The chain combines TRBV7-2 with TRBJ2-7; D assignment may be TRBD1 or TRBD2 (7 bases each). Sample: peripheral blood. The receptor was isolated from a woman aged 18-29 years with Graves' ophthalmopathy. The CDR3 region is CASSQGGGEQYF. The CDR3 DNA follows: TGTGCCAGCAGCCAGGGGGGGGGCGAGCAGTACTTC.